A single sample gave rise to the 27 T cell receptor beta chains below, sequenced in a study of blood T cells in healthy people across ages. With a J-beta primer mix and a sample-barcoded 5' primer, a second PCR ran roughly 6 to 11 cycles. One entry per CDR3 protein, called by TCRdb with MiXCR from the 5' RACE reads. Of 700,000 to 850,000 distinct CDR3 sequences listed, 50% to 65% are singletons. The sequenced sample consisted of blood. These receptors were collected from an older man in good health.

The chain links TRBV7-8 to TRBJ1-2; the match to TRBD1 covers 9 bases. The J segment lost 7 bases and the V segment lost 5 bases, leaving 8 bases of the junction unmatched. CDR3 length: 14 residues. CDR1 is SGHVS, CDR2 FQNEAQ, per germline. The CDR3 is CASSPGQGNFGYTF. The CDR3, as DNA: TGTGCCAGCAGCCCGGGACAGGGCAATTTTGGCTACACCTTC.

V is TRBV20-1 and J is TRBJ2-2; a possible D gene is TRBD1 (6 bases). The CDR3 is 15 residues long. Germline V gene sequence: CDR1 DFQATT, CDR2 SNEGSKA (reference sequence). V lost 1 base and J 4 bases, leaving 13 bases between the germline ends. The CDR3: CSARAAGESTGELFF. CDR3 bases: TGCAGTGCTAGAGCGGCAGGGGAGTCCACCGGGGAGCTGTTTTTT.

This chain links TRBV28 with TRBJ2-6, with D hard to call. Germline CDR1 is MDHEN and CDR2 is SYDVKM. The V gene lost 2 bases and the J gene lost 3 bases, with 8 bases spanning the gap. The CDR3 has 15 residues. CDR3 amino acids: CASSLARSGANVLTF. The CDR3 DNA follows: TGTGCCAGCAGTTTAGCACGAAGTGGGGCCAACGTCCTGACTTTC.

The chain recombines TRBV6-2 or TRBV6-3 with TRBJ2-5; possible D gene TRBD1, 5 bases. From germline, CDR1 is MNHEY and CDR2 SVGEGT. V lost 2 bases and J lost 1, with 14 bases in between. The CDR3 covers 16 residues. CDR3 bases: TGTGCCAGCAGTTACGACGGACGGACACTCCAAGAGACCCAGTACTTC. This gives the protein CASSYDGRTLQETQYF.

This clonotype was detected once. This chain connects TRBV12-3 or TRBV12-4 to TRBJ2-1; D might be TRBD2 (5 bases). Trimming stripped 3 bases from V and 9 bases from J, with 21 bases between. CDR3 length: 16 residues. The CDR3 is CASSLEGLGVNSEQFF. CDR3 nucleotide sequence: TGTGCCAGCAGTTTGGAAGGGCTCGGGGTGAATAGTGAGCAGTTCTTC.

The V call is TRBV3-1, the J call TRBJ2-6; D may be TRBD2 (5 bases). CDR3 length equals 17 residues. Germline assignment: CDR1 LGHDT and CDR2 YNNKEL (reference sequence). V lost 3 bases and J lost 2, with 14 bases in between. CDR3 nucleotide sequence: TGTGCCAGCAGCCAGCGGGCACTCCCTACTGGGGCCAACGTCCTGACTTTC. It is translated as CASSQRALPTGANVLTF.

This chain connects TRBV6-5 to TRBJ2-7, with 7 bases identical to TRBD1. This CDR3 is built from 15 residues. J was trimmed by 5 bases and V by 6 bases; bases with no gene match: 13. Germline V CDR1 and CDR2: MNHEY, SVGAGI. The CDR3 DNA is TGTGCCAGCAGCTTCGGACAGGCCTTCTCGGACGAGCAGTACTTC. The encoded protein is CASSFGQAFSDEQYF.

This clonotype was seen many times. The V call is TRBV5-1, the J call TRBJ2-5; perhaps TRBD2 as D (6 bases). CDR1 is SGHRS and CDR2 is YFSETQ in the germline V gene. Trimming pared 6 bases from V and 2 bases from J, leaving 17 bases between. This CDR3 region has 15 residues. This CDR3 reads CASTAGRHPQETQYF. As DNA, the CDR3 is TGCGCCAGCACGGCGGGGAGACACCCTCAAGAGACCCAGTACTTC.

The chain links TRBV24-1 to TRBJ2-1; D not certain. The CDR3 is 13 amino acids. Trimming shortened V by 5 bases and J by 5 bases, and 9 bases separated the two germline ends. The germline V gene encodes CDR1 KGHDR and CDR2 SFDVKD. The CDR3 coding sequence is TGTGCCACCAGTGGACTGCACCACAATGAGCAGTTCTTC. Protein sequence: CATSGLHHNEQFF.

The chain employs TRBV29-1 and TRBJ1-1; D is uncertain. This CDR3 spans 13 amino acids. V was shortened by 4 bases and J by 3 bases, with 12 bases between the two germline ends. Germline V CDR1 and CDR2: SQVTM, ANQGSEA. The CDR3 spells CSVAAVLHTEAFF. The CDR3 DNA follows: TGCAGCGTTGCCGCAGTGCTTCACACTGAAGCTTTCTTT.

CDR3 DNA sequence: TGCGCCAGCAGCTTGGCCGCCTTTCAAGACGGGATACTACGAGAGCAGTACTTC. It translates to CASSLAAFQDGILREQYF. The genes are TRBV5-1 and TRBJ2-4; weak D call: TRBD2 (5 bases). The V end was cut by 0 bases, the J end by 13 bases, with 29 bases between. There are 18 residues in the CDR3. Germline CDR1 and CDR2: SGHRS and YFSETQ.

This clonotype was picked up many times. Possible read error: a much larger clone is one base away. V usage is TRBV6-1 and J usage is TRBJ2-4, with a weak D call TRBD2 (6 bases). Per germline, CDR1 MNHNS and CDR2 SASEGT. The CDR3 length is 14 residues. V dropped 6 bases and J dropped 7 bases, with 16 bases sitting between them. CDR3 in DNA: TGTGCCAGCAGAGGGTGTGAGGAGGGGAACATTCAGTACTTC. It encodes CASRGCEEGNIQYF.

This clonotype was recorded only once. The chain employs TRBV7-2 and TRBJ1-4, with D possibly being TRBD1 (6 bases). Trimming took off 1 base at V and 7 bases at J, with 13 bases between the two ends. Germline-derived CDR1 and CDR2 are SGHTA and FQGNSA. This CDR3 is built from 15 residues. The CDR3 region is CASSLVGTTGEKLFF. CDR3 DNA sequence: TGTGCCAGCAGCTTAGTGGGGACAACGGGTGAAAAACTGTTTTTT. Combining the CDR3 with reference TRBV7-2 and TRBJ1-4 gives the whole variable domain GAGVSQSPSNKVTEKGKDVELRCDPISGHTALYWYRQSLGQGLEFLIYFQGNSAPDKSGLPSDRFSAERTGGSVSTLTIQRTQQEDSAVYLCASSLVGTTGEKLFFGSGTQLSVL.

This clonotype was detected ten times or more. The V call is TRBV4-2, the J call TRBJ1-2; D may be TRBD1 (5 bases). The V end lost 4 bases, the J end lost 8 bases, and 23 bases lay between the germline ends. CDR1 and CDR2 (germline): LGHNA, YNFKEQ. CDR3 size: 16 residues. The CDR3 region has the DNA TGTGCCAGCAGCCCCCGGACGGGTCGGGGCACGAGAGGCTACACCTTC. Encoded protein: CASSPRTGRGTRGYTF.

V usage is TRBV29-1 and J usage is TRBJ1-5, with TRBD1 as a possible D gene (6 bases). The germline gives CDR1 SQVTM, CDR2 ANQGSEA. The CDR3 runs 13 residues. V was shortened by 6 bases and J by 5 bases, with 14 bases between the two germline ends. The CDR3 nucleotides are TGCAGCGTCGGAGGACAGATTGATCAGCCCCAGCATTTT. As protein: CSVGGQIDQPQHF.

This chain uses TRBV12-3 or TRBV12-4 with TRBJ2-5; a weak D match, TRBD1 (6 bases). The J call may be wrong; the DNA end is better matched by TRBJ2-7. The CDR3 runs to 16 residues. The CDR3 DNA reads as TGTGCCAGCAGTTTAAGATGGGACACGGAGACCTACGAGCAGTACTTC. Amino acid sequence: CASSLRWDTETYEQYF.

The chain carries TRBV9 and TRBJ1-2; perhaps TRBD1 as D (6 bases). V was trimmed by 0 bases and J by 4 bases, leaving 13 bases between them. CDR3 size: 15 residues. The germline gives CDR1 SGDLS, CDR2 YYNGEE. The DNA for the CDR3 is TGTGCCAGCAGCGTAGGGGTTCGGGACACCTATGGCTACACCTTC. Its protein is CASSVGVRDTYGYTF.

This sequence joins TRBV3-1 and TRBJ2-1; D is perhaps TRBD2 (5 bases). The germline gives CDR1 LGHDT, CDR2 YNNKEL (reference sequence). The germline V and J ends were trimmed by 7 bases and 6 bases, with 13 bases remaining between them. CDR3 length: 13 residues. The CDR3 coding sequence is TGTGCCAGCACTGGGAGACTGAGCAATGAGCAGTTCTTC. It encodes CASTGRLSNEQFF.

The V call is TRBV7-8, the J call TRBJ2-1; D is uncertain. Trimming stripped 1 base from V and 0 bases from J, with 10 bases between. Germline CDR1 SGHVS, CDR2 FQNEAQ. This CDR3 is built from 16 residues. The DNA of the CDR3 is TGTGCCAGCAGCTTAGGGCGGTTAAGCTCCTACAATGAGCAGTTCTTC. Protein product: CASSLGRLSSYNEQFF.

V usage is TRBV10-3 and J usage is TRBJ2-5; 14 bases align to TRBD2. Germline V gene sequence: CDR1 ENHRY, CDR2 SYGVKD. The CDR3 is 16 residues long. V gave up 7 bases and J gave up 11 bases; unmatched junction bases: 15. CDR3 in amino acids: CAITGTSGSRYNEQYF. The CDR3 nucleotides read TGTGCCATCACCGGGACTAGCGGGAGTAGGTACAATGAGCAGTACTTC.

This clonotype turned up a few times. The chain carries TRBV7-3 and TRBJ2-7; 11 nucleotides line up with TRBD1. Germline assignment: CDR1 SGHTA and CDR2 FQGTGA. The CDR3 loop spans 15 amino acids. V lost 5 bases, J lost 4 bases, and 7 bases stayed unmatched. Here the CDR3 DNA reads TGTGCCAGCAGCGAATGGACAGGGGGCAATTACGAGCAGTACTTC. Amino acid sequence: CASSEWTGGNYEQYF.

This clonotype showed up just a few times. The V gene is TRBV7-2, the J gene TRBJ2-5, with TRBD2 matching 8 bases. This CDR3 comprises 16 residues. V was clipped by 5 bases and J by 5 bases; unmatched bases: 13. The V gene's germline CDR1 is SGHTA and CDR2 FQGNSA. The CDR3 region is CASSLKKRESGETQYF. The DNA of the CDR3 is TGTGCCAGCAGCCTCAAGAAGCGGGAGTCAGGGGAGACCCAGTACTTC.

This clonotype was seen only once. The chain joins TRBV27 to TRBJ2-1; 10 nucleotides align to TRBD2. The J segment lost 9 bases and the V segment lost 5 bases, leaving 13 bases of the junction unmatched. There are 16 residues in the CDR3. The germline V gene has CDR1 MNHEY and CDR2 SMNVEV (reference sequence). In DNA, the CDR3 is TGTGCCAGCAGTACCCTAATAGCGGGAGGAGGGGCTGAGCAGTTCTTC. The encoded protein is CASSTLIAGGGAEQFF.

This clonotype has just a few counts. V gene TRBV11-2 combines with J gene TRBJ1-4, with D unresolved. The length of the CDR3 is 19 residues. Trimming left V 2 bases short and J 2 bases short, with 21 bases between. Germline CDR1 is SGHAT and CDR2 is FQNNGV. CDR3: CASSLFGRPVGSTNEKLFF. The CDR3 nucleotides read TGTGCCAGCAGCTTATTTGGGCGACCGGTAGGGTCCACTAATGAAAAACTGTTTTTT.

The chain carries TRBV6-2 or TRBV6-3 and TRBJ2-4; 8 nucleotides align to TRBD2. TRBJ2-7 explains the end of the DNA better; the J call may be wrong. This CDR3 has 13 residues. Germline CDR1 is MNHEY and CDR2 is SVGEGT. CDR3 residues: CASVERERYEQYF. CDR3 in DNA: TGTGCCAGCGTGGAGCGGGAGAGGTACGAGCAGTACTTC.

The chain joins TRBV3-1 to TRBJ2-3; D uncertain. Germline V lookup: CDR1 LGHDT, CDR2 YNNKEL (reference sequence). The CDR3 spans 13 residues. V was clipped by 3 bases and J by 6 bases, with 10 bases between them. The CDR3 nucleotides are TGTGCCAGCAGCCAGTTATCCGGGGATACGCAGTATTTT. Translating gives CASSQLSGDTQYF.

The chain couples TRBV7-6 to TRBJ2-1; the match to TRBD2 covers 11 bases. The CDR3 runs to 19 residues. CDR1 is SGHVS and CDR2 is FNYEAQ in the germline V gene. Trimming cost V 1 base and J 9 bases; bases outside gene matches: 17. The CDR3 region has the DNA TGTGCCAGCAGCTTAGACCCCCCCGGACTAGCGGGCTTTTGGGGTGAGCAGTTCTTC. This sequence encodes CASSLDPPGLAGFWGEQFF.